The 3 T cell receptor beta chains in this list originate from one sample, sequenced in a study of CD8 T cells in ankylosing spondylitis. Via MiXCR, TCRdb re-called the 5' RACE reads, giving one row per CDR3 protein. Counted here are about 220,000 distinct CDR3 sequences, around a quarter occurring once; the ten biggest clones make up 5% to 7.5%. Sequencing input: blood, either unsorted or a sorted T cell fraction (not recorded which). Receptors were obtained from a male donor with ankylosing spondylitis or in good health (not recorded which).

In this sample, this clonotype turned up many times. The CDR3: CASSLSVPGTDTQYF. CDR3 DNA sequence: TGTGCCAGCAGTTTATCAGTTCCTGGCACAGATACGCAGTATTTT. V and J are TRBV28 and TRBJ2-3; D gene uncertain. With 1 base removed from V and 1 base from J, the gap between germline ends came to 9 bases. CDR1 MDHEN and CDR2 SYDVKM come from the germline V gene. CDR3 length: 15 amino acids.

The chain joins TRBV7-2 to TRBJ1-5, with D unclear. The CDR3 totals 16 residues. Germline V gene data show CDR1 as SGHTA and CDR2 as FQGNSA. Trimming removed 1 base from V and 1 base from J, with 11 bases in between. The CDR3 DNA follows: TGTGCCAGCAGCTTAGATTCGTCACGGAGCAATCAGCCCCAGCATTTT. Its translation: CASSLDSSRSNQPQHF.

This clonotype was picked up a small number of times. The chain has TRBV20-1 and TRBJ1-5; D is uncertain. V was shortened by 0 bases and J by 0 bases, with 12 bases between the two germline ends. This CDR3 spans 16 amino acids. Germline CDR1 is DFQATT and CDR2 is SNEGSKA (reference sequence). The CDR3 DNA reads as TGCAGTGCTAGAGAGGCAGGCAGAAATAGCAATCAGCCCCAGCATTTT. Translating it yields CSAREAGRNSNQPQHF.